This record looks at one T cell receptor (beta chain) sequence and its context. The record originates from a study of T cells after yellow fever vaccination. One entry per CDR3 protein results from TCRdb running MiXCR on the 5' RACE reads. The sample lists 350,000 to 550,000 distinct CDR3 sequences, roughly 20% occurring once. The receptor was derived from a man aged 18 to 29 who received the YFV17D yellow fever vaccine. The sequencing used PBMCs, collected before the yellow fever booster vaccination.

Written as DNA, the CDR3 is TGTGCCAGCAGCTCATTCGCGGGGGCCTTCACAGATACGCAGTATTTT. This translates into CASSSFAGAFTDTQYF. The genes are TRBV11-2 and TRBJ2-3, with a weak D call TRBD2 (7 bases). V lost 4 bases and J 2 bases, leaving 16 bases between the germline ends. This CDR3 has 16 residues. Germline V gives CDR1 SGHAT, CDR2 FQNNGV.